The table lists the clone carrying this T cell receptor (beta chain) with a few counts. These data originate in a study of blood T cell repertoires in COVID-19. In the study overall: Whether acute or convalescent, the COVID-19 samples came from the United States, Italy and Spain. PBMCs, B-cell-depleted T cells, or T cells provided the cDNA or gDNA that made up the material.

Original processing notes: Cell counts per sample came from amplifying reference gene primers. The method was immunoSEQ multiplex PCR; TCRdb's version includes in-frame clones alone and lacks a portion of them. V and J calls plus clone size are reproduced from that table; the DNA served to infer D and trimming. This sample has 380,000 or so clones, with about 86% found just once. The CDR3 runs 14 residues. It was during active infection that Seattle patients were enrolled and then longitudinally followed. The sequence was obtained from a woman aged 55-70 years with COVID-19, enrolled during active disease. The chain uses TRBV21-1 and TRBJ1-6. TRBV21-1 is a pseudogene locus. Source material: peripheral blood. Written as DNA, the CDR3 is TGTGCCAGCAGCAACGAGGACTGGCCTTCACCCCTCCACTTT. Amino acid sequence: CASSNEDWPSPLHF.